This T cell receptor beta chain is from a study of molecular identifiers for immune sequencing clone quantification. The CDR3 is 17 amino acids. The V segment lost 5 bases and the J segment 2 bases; nucleotides outside the gene matches: 10. Per germline, CDR1 SGHAT and CDR2 FQNNGV. TCRdb itself ran the PCR reads through MiXCR, one entry per CDR3 protein. The profile shows around 40,000 distinct CDR3 sequences, approximately 21% of them singletons. Broader study findings: Clones above 20 RNA copies contained over 97% of effector molecules and under 1% of naive molecules.

A word on this clonotype: Antigen: not known.

Based on a CD8+CD4-CCR7+CD45RA+ profile, naive CD8 T cells were sorted. V usage is TRBV11-2 and J usage is TRBJ2-7; 12 nucleotides line up with TRBD2. Sequencing input: naive CD8+ T cells from blood, with Jurkat cell RNA spiked in. Subset of the sample: FACS-sorted CD8+CD4-CCR7+CD45RA+ naive T cells. This TCR came from a human donor in good health. Some libraries in this study had Jurkat cell RNA spiked in. The CDR3 sequence: CASSPTLPSGGAYEQYF. The DNA of the CDR3 is TGTGCCAGCAGCCCCACCCTACCTAGCGGGGGGGCCTACGAGCAGTACTTC.